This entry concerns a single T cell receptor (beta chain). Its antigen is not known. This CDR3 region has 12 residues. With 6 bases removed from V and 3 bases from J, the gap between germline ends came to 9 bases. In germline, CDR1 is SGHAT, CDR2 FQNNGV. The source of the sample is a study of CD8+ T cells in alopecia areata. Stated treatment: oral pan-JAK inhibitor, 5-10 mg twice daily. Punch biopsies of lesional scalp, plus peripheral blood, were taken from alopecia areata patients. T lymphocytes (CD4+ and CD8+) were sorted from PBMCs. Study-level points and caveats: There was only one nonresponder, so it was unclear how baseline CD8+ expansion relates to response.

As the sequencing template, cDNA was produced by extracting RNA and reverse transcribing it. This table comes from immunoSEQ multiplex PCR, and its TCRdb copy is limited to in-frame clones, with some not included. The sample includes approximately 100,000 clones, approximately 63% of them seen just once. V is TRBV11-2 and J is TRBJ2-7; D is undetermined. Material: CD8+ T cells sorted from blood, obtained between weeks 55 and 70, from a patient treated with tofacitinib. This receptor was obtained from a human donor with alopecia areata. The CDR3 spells CASRSVGYEQYF. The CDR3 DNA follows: TGTGCCAGCAGATCCGTGGGCTACGAGCAGTACTTC.